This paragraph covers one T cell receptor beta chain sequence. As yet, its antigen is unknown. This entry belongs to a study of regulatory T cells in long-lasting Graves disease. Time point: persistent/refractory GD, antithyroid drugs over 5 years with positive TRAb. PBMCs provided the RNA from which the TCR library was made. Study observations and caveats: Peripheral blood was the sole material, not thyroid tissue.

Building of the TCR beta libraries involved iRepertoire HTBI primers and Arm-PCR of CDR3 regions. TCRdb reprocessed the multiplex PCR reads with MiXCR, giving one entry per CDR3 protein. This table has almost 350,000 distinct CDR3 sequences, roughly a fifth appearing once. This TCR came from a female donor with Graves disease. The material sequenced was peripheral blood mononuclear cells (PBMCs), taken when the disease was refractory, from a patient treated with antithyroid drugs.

The CDR3 loop reads CSARDPAKTEAFF. CDR3 in DNA: TGCAGTGCTAGAGACCCAGCGAAGACTGAAGCTTTCTTT. The rearrangement links TRBV20-1 to TRBJ1-1, with D uncertain. Between the trimmed V and J ends, which lost 0 bases and 5 bases, there was a span of 10 bases. There are 13 residues in the CDR3. Germline-derived CDR1 and CDR2 are DFQATT and SNEGSKA (reference sequence).